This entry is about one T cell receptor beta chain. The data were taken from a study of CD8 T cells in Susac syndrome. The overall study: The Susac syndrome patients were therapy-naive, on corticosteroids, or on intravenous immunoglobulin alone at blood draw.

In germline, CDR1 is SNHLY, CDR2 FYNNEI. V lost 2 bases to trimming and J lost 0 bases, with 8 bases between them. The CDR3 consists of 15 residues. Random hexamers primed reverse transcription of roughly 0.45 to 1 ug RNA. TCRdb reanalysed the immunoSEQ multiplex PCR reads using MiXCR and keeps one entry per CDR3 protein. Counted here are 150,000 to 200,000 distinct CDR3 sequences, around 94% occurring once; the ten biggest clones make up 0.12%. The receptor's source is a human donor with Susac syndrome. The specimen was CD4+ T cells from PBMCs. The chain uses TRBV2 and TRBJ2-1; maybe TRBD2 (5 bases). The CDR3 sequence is CASSEQSGSYNEQFF. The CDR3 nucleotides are TGTGCCAGCAGTGAACAGAGCGGCTCCTACAATGAGCAGTTCTTC.